This T cell receptor (beta chain) was observed in a study of PD-1 blockade in classical Hodgkin lymphoma. The study's findings and limits: TCR diversity in CD4+, not CD8+, cells rose significantly by C4D1.

Time point in this sample: cycle 4 day 1 (C4D1), after less than seven weeks of nivolumab. Each patient's relapse followed autologous stem cell transplantation, and brentuximab vedotin exposure varied. CDR3 length: 15 residues. V trimming: 0 bases; J trimming: 5 bases; junction bases outside the gene matches: 6. The germline CDR1 and CDR2 sequences are LNHNV and YYDKDF (reference sequence). On this clone itself: As yet, its antigen is unknown.

TCRdb keeps only in-frame clones here, not all; method: immunoSEQ multiplex PCR. The sample carries 100,000 or so clones, approximately 90% recorded once. The material was peripheral blood mononuclear cells (PBMCs), obtained before the fourth cycle of nivolumab. This clonotype was obtained from a human donor with classical Hodgkin lymphoma. The V call is TRBV15, the J call TRBJ1-1; 7 bases are shared with TRBD1. CDR3 residues: CATSREITGDTEAFF. In DNA, the CDR3 is TGTGCCACCAGCAGAGAGATCACAGGGGATACTGAAGCTTTCTTT.